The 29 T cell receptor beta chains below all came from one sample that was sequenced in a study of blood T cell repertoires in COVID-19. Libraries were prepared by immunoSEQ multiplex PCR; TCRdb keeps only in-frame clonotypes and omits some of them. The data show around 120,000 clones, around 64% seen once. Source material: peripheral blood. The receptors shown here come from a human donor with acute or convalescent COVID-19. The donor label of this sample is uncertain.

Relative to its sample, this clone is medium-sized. Written as DNA, the CDR3 is TGCGCCAGCAGTCATTGTACAGGATACTCTGGGGCCAACGTCCTGACTTTC. Translation gives CASSHCTGYSGANVLTF. The rearrangement uses TRBV23-1 and TRBJ2-6, with D perhaps TRBD1 (5 bases). TRBV23-1 is placed among ORFs of uncertain function. Trimming stripped 3 bases from V and 0 bases from J, with 12 bases between. This CDR3 contains 17 residues.

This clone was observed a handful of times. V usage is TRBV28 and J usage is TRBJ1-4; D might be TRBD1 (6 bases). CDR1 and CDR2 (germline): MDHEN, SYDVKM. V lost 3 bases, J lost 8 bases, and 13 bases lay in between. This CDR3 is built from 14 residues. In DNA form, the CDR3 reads TGTGCCAGCAGTTTTATGGGGGCACGAGAAAAACTGTTTTTT. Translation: CASSFMGAREKLFF. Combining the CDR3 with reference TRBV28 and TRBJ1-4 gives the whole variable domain DVKVTQSSRYLVKRTGEKVFLECVQDMDHENMFWYRQDPGLGLRLIYFSYDVKMKEKGDIPEGYSVSREKKERFSLILESASTNQTSMYLCASSFMGAREKLFFGSGTQLSVL.

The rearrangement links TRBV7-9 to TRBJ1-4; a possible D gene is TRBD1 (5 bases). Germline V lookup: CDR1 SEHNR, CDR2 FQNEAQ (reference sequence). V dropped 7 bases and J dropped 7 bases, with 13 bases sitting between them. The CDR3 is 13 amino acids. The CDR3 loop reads CASNPQGIEKLFF. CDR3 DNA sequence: TGTGCCAGCAACCCGCAGGGAATTGAAAAACTGTTTTTT.

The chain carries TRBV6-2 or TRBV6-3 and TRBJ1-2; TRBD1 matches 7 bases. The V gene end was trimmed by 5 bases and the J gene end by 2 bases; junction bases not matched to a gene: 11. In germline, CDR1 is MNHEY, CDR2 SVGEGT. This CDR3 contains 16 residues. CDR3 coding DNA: TGTGCCAGCAGTAGCGACCACAGGGGCGCGAACTATGGCTACACCTTC. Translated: CASSSDHRGANYGYTF.

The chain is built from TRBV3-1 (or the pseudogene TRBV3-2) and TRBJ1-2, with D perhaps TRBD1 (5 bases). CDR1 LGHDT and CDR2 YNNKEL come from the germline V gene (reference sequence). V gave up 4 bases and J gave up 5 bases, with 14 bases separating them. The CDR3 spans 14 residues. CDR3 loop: CASSLGLEAYGYTF. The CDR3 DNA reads TGTGCCAGCAGCCTGGGGCTCGAAGCTTATGGCTACACCTTC.

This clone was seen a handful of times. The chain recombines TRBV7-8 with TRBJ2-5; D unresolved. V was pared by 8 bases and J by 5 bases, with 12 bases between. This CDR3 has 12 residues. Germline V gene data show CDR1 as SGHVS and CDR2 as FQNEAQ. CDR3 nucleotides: TGTGCCAGCGTTTTCGCGAGGGAGACCCAGTACTTC. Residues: CASVFARETQYF.

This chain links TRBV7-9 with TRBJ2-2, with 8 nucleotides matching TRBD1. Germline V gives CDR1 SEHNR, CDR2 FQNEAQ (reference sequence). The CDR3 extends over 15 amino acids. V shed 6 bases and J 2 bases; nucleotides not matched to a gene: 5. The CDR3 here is CASSWTGHNTGELFF. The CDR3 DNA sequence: TGTGCCAGCAGTTGGACAGGGCACAACACCGGGGAGCTGTTTTTT.

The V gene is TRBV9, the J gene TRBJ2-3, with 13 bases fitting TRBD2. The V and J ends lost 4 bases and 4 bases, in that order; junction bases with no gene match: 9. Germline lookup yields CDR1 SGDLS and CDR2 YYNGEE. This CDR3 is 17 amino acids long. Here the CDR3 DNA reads TGTGCCAGCAGCTCATGGACTAGCGGGGGACCATCAGATACGCAGTATTTT. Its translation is CASSSWTSGGPSDTQYF. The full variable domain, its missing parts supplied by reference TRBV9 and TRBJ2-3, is DSGVTQTPKHLITATGQRVTLRCSPRSGDLSVYWYQQSLDQGLQFLIQYYNGEERAKGNILERFSAQQFPDLHSELNLSSLELGDSALYFCASSSWTSGGPSDTQYFGPGTRLTVL.

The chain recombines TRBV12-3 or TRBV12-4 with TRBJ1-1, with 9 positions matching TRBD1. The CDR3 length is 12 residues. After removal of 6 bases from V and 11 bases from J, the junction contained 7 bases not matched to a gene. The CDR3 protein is CASSPGQGRAFF. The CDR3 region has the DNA TGTGCCAGCAGCCCTGGACAGGGGCGCGCTTTCTTT.

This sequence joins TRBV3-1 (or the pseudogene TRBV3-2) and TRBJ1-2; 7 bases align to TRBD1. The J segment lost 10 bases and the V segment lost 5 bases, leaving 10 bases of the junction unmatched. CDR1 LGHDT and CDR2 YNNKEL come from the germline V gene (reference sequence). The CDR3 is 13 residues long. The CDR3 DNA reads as TGTGCCAGCAGCTTAGGACAGGTGGCCTACTACACCTTC. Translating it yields CASSLGQVAYYTF.

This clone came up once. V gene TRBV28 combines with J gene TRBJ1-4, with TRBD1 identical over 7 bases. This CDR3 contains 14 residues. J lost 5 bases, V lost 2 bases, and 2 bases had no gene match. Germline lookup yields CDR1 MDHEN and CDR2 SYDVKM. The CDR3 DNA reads TGTGCCAGCAGTTTAGCACAGGGGAATGAAAAACTGTTTTTT. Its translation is CASSLAQGNEKLFF.

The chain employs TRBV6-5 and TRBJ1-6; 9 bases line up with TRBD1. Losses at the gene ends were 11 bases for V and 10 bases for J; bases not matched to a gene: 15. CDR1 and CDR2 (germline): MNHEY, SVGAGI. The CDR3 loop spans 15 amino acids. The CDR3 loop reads CASREGTGLRSPLHF. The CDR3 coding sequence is TGTGCCTCCCGGGAAGGGACAGGGCTTCGATCACCCCTCCACTTT.

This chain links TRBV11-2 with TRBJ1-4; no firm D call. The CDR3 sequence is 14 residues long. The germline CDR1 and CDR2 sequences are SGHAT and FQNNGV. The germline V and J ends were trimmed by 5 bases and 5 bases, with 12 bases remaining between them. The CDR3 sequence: CASSPNTGNEKLFF. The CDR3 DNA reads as TGTGCCAGCAGCCCCAACACGGGGAATGAAAAACTGTTTTTT.

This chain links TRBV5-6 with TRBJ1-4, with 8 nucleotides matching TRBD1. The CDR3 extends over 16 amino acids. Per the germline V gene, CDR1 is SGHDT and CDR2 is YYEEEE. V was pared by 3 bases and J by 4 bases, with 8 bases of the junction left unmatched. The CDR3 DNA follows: TGTGCCAGCAGCTCCCTTCAGGGGGCAGGTAATGAAAAACTGTTTTTT. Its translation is CASSSLQGAGNEKLFF. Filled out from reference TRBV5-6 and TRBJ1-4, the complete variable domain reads DAGVTQSPTHLIKTRGQQVTLRCSPKSGHDTVSWYQQALGQGPQFIFQYYEEEERQRGNFPDRFSGHQFPNYSSELNVNALLLGDSALYLCASSSLQGAGNEKLFFGSGTQLSVL.

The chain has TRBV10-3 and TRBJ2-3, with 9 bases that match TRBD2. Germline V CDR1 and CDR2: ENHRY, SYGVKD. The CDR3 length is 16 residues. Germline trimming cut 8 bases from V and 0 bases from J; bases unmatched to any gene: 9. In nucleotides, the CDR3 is TGTGCCATCGGGCTAGCGGGGAGTGCTAGCACAGATACGCAGTATTTT. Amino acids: CAIGLAGSASTDTQYF.

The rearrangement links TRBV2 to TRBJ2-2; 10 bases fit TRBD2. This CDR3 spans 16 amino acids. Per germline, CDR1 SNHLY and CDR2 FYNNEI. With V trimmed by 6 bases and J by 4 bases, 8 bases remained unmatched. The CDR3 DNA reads TGTGCCAGCAGGGTATGGACTAGCGGTGTCACCGGGGAGCTGTTTTTT. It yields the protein CASRVWTSGVTGELFF.

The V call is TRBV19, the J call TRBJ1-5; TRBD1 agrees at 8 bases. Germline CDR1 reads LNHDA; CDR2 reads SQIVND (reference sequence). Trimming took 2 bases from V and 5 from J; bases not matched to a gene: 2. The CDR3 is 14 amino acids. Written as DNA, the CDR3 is TGTGCCAGTAGTATAAAACAGGGGGATCAGCCCCAGCATTTT. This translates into CASSIKQGDQPQHF.

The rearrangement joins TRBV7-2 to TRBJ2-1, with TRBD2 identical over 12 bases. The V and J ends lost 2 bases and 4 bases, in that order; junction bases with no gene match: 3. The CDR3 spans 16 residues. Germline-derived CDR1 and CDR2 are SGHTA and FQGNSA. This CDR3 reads CASSLRTSGGYNEQFF. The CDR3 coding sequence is TGTGCCAGCAGCTTACGTACTAGCGGGGGGTACAATGAGCAGTTCTTC.

The CDR3 reads CASSTGVGRYEQYV. The CDR3, as DNA: TGTGCCAGCAGTACAGGGGTCGGTCGCTACGAGCAGTACGTC. The chain couples TRBV6-5 to TRBJ2-7; TRBD1 matches 7 bases. Looked up from germline, CDR1 is MNHEY and CDR2 is SVGAGI. J gave up 3 bases and V 5 bases, and 7 bases lay outside the gene matches. This CDR3 is built from 14 residues.

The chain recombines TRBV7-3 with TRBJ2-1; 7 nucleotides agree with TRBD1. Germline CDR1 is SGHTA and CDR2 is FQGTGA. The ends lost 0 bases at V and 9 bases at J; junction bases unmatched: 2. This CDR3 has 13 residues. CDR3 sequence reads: CASSLTGGPEQFF. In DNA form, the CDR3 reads TGTGCCAGCAGCTTAACAGGGGGCCCTGAGCAGTTCTTC.

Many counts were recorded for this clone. CDR3 sequence (DNA): TGCGCCAGCAGCCAATCCATTCTAGGACAGAGGAACACCGGGGAGCTGTTTTTT. Its protein is CASSQSILGQRNTGELFF. The gene calls are TRBV4-1 and TRBJ2-2, with a weak D call TRBD1 (6 bases). CDR1 is MGHRA and CDR2 is YSYEKL in the germline V gene. V lost 2 bases and J lost 1, with 17 bases in between. The CDR3 length is 18 residues.

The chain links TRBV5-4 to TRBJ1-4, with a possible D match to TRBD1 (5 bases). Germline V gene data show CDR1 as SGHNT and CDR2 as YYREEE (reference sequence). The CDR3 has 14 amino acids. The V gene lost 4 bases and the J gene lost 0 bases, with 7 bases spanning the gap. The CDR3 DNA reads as TGTGCCAGCAGCCCGACAGCAACTAATGAAAAACTGTTTTTT. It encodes CASSPTATNEKLFF.

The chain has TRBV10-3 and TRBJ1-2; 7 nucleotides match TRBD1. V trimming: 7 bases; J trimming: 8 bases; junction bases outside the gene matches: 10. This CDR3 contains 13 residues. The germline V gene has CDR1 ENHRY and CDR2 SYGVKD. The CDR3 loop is CAITRDSSGGYTF. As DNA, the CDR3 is TGTGCCATCACCCGGGACAGCTCCGGAGGCTACACCTTC.

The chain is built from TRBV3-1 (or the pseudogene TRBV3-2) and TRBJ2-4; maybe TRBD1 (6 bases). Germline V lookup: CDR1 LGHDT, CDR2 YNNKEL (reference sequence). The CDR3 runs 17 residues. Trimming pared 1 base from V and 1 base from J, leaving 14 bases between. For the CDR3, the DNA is TGTGCCAGCAGCCAAGCAGGGGCGCGGTGGGCCAAAAACATTCAGTACTTC. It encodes CASSQAGARWAKNIQYF.

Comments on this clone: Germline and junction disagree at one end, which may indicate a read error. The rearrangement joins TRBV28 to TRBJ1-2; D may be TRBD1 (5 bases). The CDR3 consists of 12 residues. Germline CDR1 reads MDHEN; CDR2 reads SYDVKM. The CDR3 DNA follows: TGTGCCAGCAGCTTATATAGGGGTGGCTACACCTTC. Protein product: CASSLYRGGYTF.

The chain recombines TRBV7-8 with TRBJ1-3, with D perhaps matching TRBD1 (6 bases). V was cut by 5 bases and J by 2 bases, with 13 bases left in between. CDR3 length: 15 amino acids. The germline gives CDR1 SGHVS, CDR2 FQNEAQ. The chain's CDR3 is CASSPRGWPGNTIYF. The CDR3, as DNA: TGTGCCAGCAGCCCCAGGGGATGGCCTGGAAACACCATATATTTT.

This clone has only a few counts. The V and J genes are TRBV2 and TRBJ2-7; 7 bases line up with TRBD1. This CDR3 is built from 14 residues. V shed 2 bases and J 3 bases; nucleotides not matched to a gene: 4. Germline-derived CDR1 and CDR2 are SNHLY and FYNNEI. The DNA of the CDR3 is TGTGCCAGCAGTGAACAGGGGGAAGGCTACGAGCAGTACTTC. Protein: CASSEQGEGYEQYF.

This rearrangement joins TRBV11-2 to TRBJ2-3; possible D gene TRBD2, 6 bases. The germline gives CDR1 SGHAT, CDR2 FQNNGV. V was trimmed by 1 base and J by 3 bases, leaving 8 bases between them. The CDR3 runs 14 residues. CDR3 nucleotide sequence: TGTGCCAGCAGCTTAGGAGCGGGTACAGATACGCAGTATTTT. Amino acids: CASSLGAGTDTQYF.

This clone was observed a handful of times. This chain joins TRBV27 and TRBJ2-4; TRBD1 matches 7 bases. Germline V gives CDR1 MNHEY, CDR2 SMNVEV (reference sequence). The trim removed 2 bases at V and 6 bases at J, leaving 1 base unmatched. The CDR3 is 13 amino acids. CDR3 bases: TGTGCCAGCAGTTTAGCAGGGGGAAACATTCAGTACTTC. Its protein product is CASSLAGGNIQYF.